This T cell receptor beta chain comes out of a study of CD8+ T cells in alopecia areata. Whole-study findings and limits: One nonresponder makes the tie between baseline CD8+ expansion and response uncertain.

Extraction and reverse transcription of RNA yielded cDNA as the sequencing template. Sequencing was performed with immunoSEQ multiplex PCR; in TCRdb, only in-frame clones are kept and a portion is missing. Of 180,000 or so clones in the sample, about 51% were seen once. This clone was detected only a few times. Its specificity is not known. Treatment meaning: oral pan-JAK inhibitor, 5-10 mg twice daily. This CDR3 has 11 amino acids. CDR1 and CDR2 (germline): GTSNPN, SVGIG (reference sequence). J was trimmed by 5 bases and V by 6 bases; bases with no gene match: 2. The chain couples TRBV30 to TRBJ1-2; 8 bases are shared with TRBD1. Specimen: CD8+ T cells sorted from blood, collected around week 52, from a patient treated with tofacitinib. This clonotype originated in a human donor with alopecia areata. This chain's CDR3 is CACTGGYGYTF. CDR3 DNA sequence: TGTGCCTGTACAGGGGGTTATGGCTACACCTTC.